The 16 T cell receptor beta chains given below trace back to one sample, sequenced in a study of beta chain features in type 1 diabetes. Since all of the isolated RNA was reverse transcribed, expressed TCRB transcripts were what got sequenced. Sequenced by immunoSEQ multiplex PCR; TCRdb stores in-frame clones only, minus some. Altogether roughly 170,000 clones are present, 10% to 15% being singletons, with the ten largest covering roughly 0.56%. The specimen sequenced was central memory CD4+ T cells from blood. All receptors come from a woman aged 18-29 years in good health.

This clone was observed a handful of times. The chain joins TRBV29-1 to TRBJ2-5, with 10 positions matching TRBD2. The junction had 3 bases not matched to a gene; V was cut back by 3 bases and J by 2 bases. The germline gives CDR1 SQVTM, CDR2 ANQGSEA. The CDR3 totals 14 residues. CDR3 amino acids: CSVDGAGGQETQYF. The CDR3, as DNA: TGCAGCGTTGATGGAGCGGGAGGGCAAGAGACCCAGTACTTC.

V is TRBV4-1 and J is TRBJ1-2; a weak D match, TRBD1 (5 bases). CDR1 is MGHRA, CDR2 YSYEKL, per germline. Deletions cut 0 bases from V and 8 bases from J, with 10 bases between. This CDR3 has 13 amino acids. This CDR3 is CASSQDGRVGYTF. The DNA for the CDR3 is TGCGCCAGCAGCCAAGACGGCAGGGTCGGCTACACCTTC.

This clone came up once. The chain carries TRBV2 and TRBJ2-2; 7 nucleotides agree with TRBD2. Germline V gene sequence: CDR1 SNHLY, CDR2 FYNNEI. The CDR3 consists of 15 residues. With V trimmed by 7 bases and J by 7 bases, 12 bases remained unmatched. CDR3 sequence reads: CASTMEGGRVGELFF. In nucleotides, the CDR3 is TGTGCCAGCACAATGGAGGGAGGGAGGGTCGGGGAGCTGTTTTTT.

This clone was counted only a few times. The chain carries TRBV2 and TRBJ1-1; 7 nucleotides line up with TRBD1. V was clipped by 4 bases and J by 4 bases; unmatched bases: 6. The CDR3 has 14 amino acids. The germline V gene encodes CDR1 SNHLY and CDR2 FYNNEI. The CDR3 DNA sequence: TGTGCCAGCAGTGGACAGGGAGAGAGCACTGAAGCTTTCTTT. Translating it yields CASSGQGESTEAFF.

This clone was picked up a small number of times. The rearrangement links TRBV27 to TRBJ2-3; D is undetermined. Germline assignment: CDR1 MNHEY and CDR2 SMNVEV (reference sequence). Trimming removed 6 bases from V and 0 bases from J, with 7 bases in between. The CDR3 is 13 amino acids. The CDR3 DNA is TGTGCCAGCAGATTACCTAGCACAGATACGCAGTATTTT. As protein: CASRLPSTDTQYF.

The chain carries TRBV2 and TRBJ2-7; tentative D call: TRBD2 (5 bases). The CDR3 loop spans 12 amino acids. CDR1 and CDR2 (germline): SNHLY, FYNNEI. V dropped 7 bases and J dropped 3 bases, with 10 bases sitting between them. The CDR3 sequence: CASTGEGYEQYF. CDR3 nucleotides: TGTGCCAGCACCGGAGAGGGCTACGAGCAGTACTTC. The whole variable domain, filled in from reference TRBV2 and TRBJ2-7, reads EPEVTQTPSHQVTQMGQEVILRCVPISNHLYFYWYRQILGQKVEFLVSFYNNEISEKSEIFDDQFSVERPDGSNFTLKIRSTKLEDSAMYFCASTGEGYEQYFGPGTRLTVT.

J is TRBJ1-5 and V is TRBV30, with D uncertain. The germline gives CDR1 GTSNPN, CDR2 SVGIG (reference sequence). With 5 bases removed from V and 4 bases from J, the gap between germline ends came to 12 bases. The CDR3 covers 13 residues. CDR3: CAWARDSNQPQHF. The CDR3, as DNA: TGTGCCTGGGCCCGGGATTCAAATCAGCCCCAGCATTTT.

Worth noting for this clone: The same CDR3 can be traced to other DNA sequences in this sample. The chain employs TRBV18 and TRBJ1-1, with D possibly being TRBD1 (6 bases). V was clipped by 5 bases and J by 4 bases, with 11 bases between them. Per the germline V gene, CDR1 is KGHSH and CDR2 is LQKENI. The CDR3 sequence is 13 residues long. This chain's CDR3 is CASSRTASTEAFF. The CDR3 DNA is TGTGCCAGCTCAAGGACAGCAAGCACTGAAGCTTTCTTT.

This clone was observed a few times. V is TRBV18 and J is TRBJ1-1; TRBD1 aligns across 7 bases. The germline V gene encodes CDR1 KGHSH and CDR2 LQKENI. The CDR3 contains 15 residues. J lost 1 base, V lost 3 bases, and 5 bases had no gene match. The CDR3 reads CASSPGDSRNTEAFF. For the CDR3, the DNA is TGTGCCAGCTCACCGGGGGACAGCCGGAACACTGAAGCTTTCTTT.

DNA for the CDR3: TGTGCCAGCTCACCTACAGTGCCAGGACAGAAAAACATTCAGTACTTC. Its translation: CASSPTVPGQKNIQYF. V and J are TRBV18 and TRBJ2-4; D perhaps matches TRBD1 (6 bases). Between the trimmed V and J ends, which lost 3 bases and 4 bases, there was a span of 16 bases. The CDR3 consists of 16 residues. Germline assignment: CDR1 KGHSH and CDR2 LQKENI.

The V and J genes are TRBV28 and TRBJ1-2; a weak D match, TRBD1 (6 bases). Germline CDR1 and CDR2: MDHEN and SYDVKM. This CDR3 comprises 15 residues. V lost 4 bases and J lost 5, with 17 bases in between. CDR3: CASSYLGAVLYGYTF. CDR3 nucleotide sequence: TGTGCCAGCAGTTACTTGGGGGCAGTCTTATATGGCTACACCTTC.

The sample holds a few counts of this clone. This rearrangement joins TRBV27 to TRBJ2-1; the match to TRBD2 covers 11 bases. Losses at the gene ends were 5 bases for V and 10 bases for J; bases not matched to a gene: 16. This CDR3 has 17 amino acids. Germline-derived CDR1 and CDR2 are MNHEY and SMNVEV (reference sequence). CDR3 region: CASSPRLLAGGLVEQFF. CDR3 nucleotides: TGTGCCAGCAGTCCCCGACTTCTAGCGGGAGGTCTCGTCGAGCAGTTCTTC.

This clone was detected a few times. J is TRBJ2-5 and V is TRBV5-8, with 7 bases that match TRBD2. Unmatched junction bases numbered 5, after V lost 6 bases and J lost 3 bases. This CDR3 contains 13 residues. The V gene's germline CDR1 is SGHTS and CDR2 YDEGEE. Here the CDR3 DNA reads TGTGCCAGCATCCGGGGAGGGGAAGAGACCCAGTACTTC. This translates into CASIRGGEETQYF.

The chain recombines TRBV30 with TRBJ2-1; 12 nucleotides line up with TRBD2. The CDR3 extends over 13 amino acids. Losses at the gene ends were 3 bases for V and 7 bases for J; bases not matched to a gene: 1. CDR1 is GTSNPN, CDR2 SVGIG, per germline (reference sequence). CDR3 in amino acids: CAWRLAGGNEQFF. CDR3 in DNA: TGTGCCTGGAGACTAGCGGGAGGAAATGAGCAGTTCTTC.

This clone turned up a few times. This chain links TRBV5-1 with TRBJ1-2; 7 positions agree with TRBD1. Germline V gene lookup returns CDR1 SGHRS and CDR2 YFSETQ. The CDR3 is made up of 16 amino acids. Losses at the gene ends were 3 bases for V and 0 bases for J; bases not matched to a gene: 8. The CDR3 DNA reads TGCGCCAGCAGCTCGGACAGGACTGAGACTAACTATGGCTACACCTTC. This codes for CASSSDRTETNYGYTF.

This clone was picked up a small number of times. The identical CDR3 is also encoded by other nucleotide sequences in the sample. For the CDR3, the DNA is TGTGCCAGCAGTGAACAGGGGGCAGGACAGCCCCAGCATTTT. This encodes CASSEQGAGQPQHF. The chain joins TRBV2 to TRBJ1-5; the match to TRBD1 covers 8 bases. This CDR3 has 14 amino acids. The germline V gene has CDR1 SNHLY and CDR2 FYNNEI. Trimming removed 2 bases from V and 7 bases from J; junction bases left unmatched: 4.